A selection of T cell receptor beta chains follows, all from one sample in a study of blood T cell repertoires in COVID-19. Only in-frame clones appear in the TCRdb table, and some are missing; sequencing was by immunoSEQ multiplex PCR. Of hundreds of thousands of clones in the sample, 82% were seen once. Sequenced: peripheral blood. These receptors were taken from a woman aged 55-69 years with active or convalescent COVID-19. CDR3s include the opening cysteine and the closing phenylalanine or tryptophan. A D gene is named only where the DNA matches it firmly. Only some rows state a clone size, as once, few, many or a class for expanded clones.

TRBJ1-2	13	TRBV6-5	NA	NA	TGTGCCAGCAGCCTCGGGACTGGCGGGGGCTACACCTTC	CASSLGTGGGYTF
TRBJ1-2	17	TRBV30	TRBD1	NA	TGTGCCTGGCCGGACAGGGGATATATCATTAATATATATGGCTACACCTTC	CAWPDRGYIINIYGYTF
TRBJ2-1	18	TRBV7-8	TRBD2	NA	TGTGCCAGCAGCTTACTGAGCGGGGGGGCCTTCTCCTACAATGAGCAGTTCTTC	CASSLLSGGAFSYNEQFF
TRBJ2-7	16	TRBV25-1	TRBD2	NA	TGTGCCAGCAGTGAATATGGGGGAACTAGCGGCTACGAGCAGTACTTC	CASSEYGGTSGYEQYF
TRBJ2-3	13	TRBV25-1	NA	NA	TGTGCCAGCAGTGAATACGGGGAAGATACGCAGTATTTT	CASSEYGEDTQYF
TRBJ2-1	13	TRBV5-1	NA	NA	TGCGCCAGCAGCCTAGACAGCTGGTCTGAGCAGTTCTTC	CASSLDSWSEQFF
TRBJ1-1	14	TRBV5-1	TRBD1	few	TGCGCCAGCAGCTGGGGACAGGGGAACACTGAAGCTTTCTTT	CASSWGQGNTEAFF
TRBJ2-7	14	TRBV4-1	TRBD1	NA	TGCGCCAGCAGCGAGGGACAGCTCTCCTACGAGCAGTACTTC	CASSEGQLSYEQYF
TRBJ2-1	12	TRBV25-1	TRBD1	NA	TGTGCCAGCACCTGGACAGGGTCTCGGCAGTTCTTC	CASTWTGSRQFF
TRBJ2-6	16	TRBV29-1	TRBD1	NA	TGCAGCGTTGAAGGGGACAGCCACTCTGGGGCCAACGTCCTGACTTTC	CSVEGDSHSGANVLTF
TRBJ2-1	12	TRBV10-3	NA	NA	TGTGCCATCAGTGAGGTGACGGGTGAGCAGTTCTTC	CAISEVTGEQFF
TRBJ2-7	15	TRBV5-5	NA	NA	TGTGCCAGCAGCCGCGTCGGGGGTTGGGGGGACGAGCAGTACTTC	CASSRVGGWGDEQYF
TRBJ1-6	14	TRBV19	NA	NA	TGTGCCAGTACGAGTTCCACCTATAATTCACCCCTCCACTTT	CASTSSTYNSPLHF
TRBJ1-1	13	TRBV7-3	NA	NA	TGTGCCAGCAGCTCAAATCAACAGGGTGAAGCTTTCTTT	CASSSNQQGEAFF
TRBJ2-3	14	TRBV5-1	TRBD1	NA	TGCGCCAGCAGCCCGGGGACAGAATTTTATACGCAGTATTTT	CASSPGTEFYTQYF
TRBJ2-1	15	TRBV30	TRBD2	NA	TGTGCCTGGAGTGTAGGGACTAGCGGGGGGAATGAGCAGTTCTTC	CAWSVGTSGGNEQFF
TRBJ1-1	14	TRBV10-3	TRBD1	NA	TGTGCCATCAGTGGGGGACAGTATAACACTGAAGCTTTCTTT	CAISGGQYNTEAFF
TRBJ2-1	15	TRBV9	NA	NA	TGTGCCAGCAGCGTAGGTTTACAGGATTACAATGAGCAGTTCTTC	CASSVGLQDYNEQFF
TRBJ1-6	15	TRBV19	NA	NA	TGTGCCAGTAGTATAGATAACAGGGAGGGCTCACCCCTCCACTTT	CASSIDNREGSPLHF
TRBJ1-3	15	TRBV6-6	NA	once	TGTGCCAGCAGTTACTCTGGGGACAAAGGAAACACCATATATTTT	CASSYSGDKGNTIYF
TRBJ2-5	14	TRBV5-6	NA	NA	TGTGCCAGCAGCTTGGTGGAGGGCCAAGAGACCCAGTACTTC	CASSLVEGQETQYF
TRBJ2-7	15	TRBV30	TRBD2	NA	TGTGCCTGGGGAATGGGGCTAGCGGTCTCCTACGAGCAGTACTTC	CAWGMGLAVSYEQYF
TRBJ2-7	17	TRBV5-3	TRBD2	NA	TGTGCCAGAAGCTTTGTGACTAGCGGGGGCCAGTCCTACGAGCAGTACTTC	CARSFVTSGGQSYEQYF
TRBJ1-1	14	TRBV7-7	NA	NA	TGTGCCAGCAGCCCACTCAGGGGCGGGACTGAAGCTTTCTTT	CASSPLRGGTEAFF
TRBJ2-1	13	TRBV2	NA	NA	TGTGCCAGCAGTGTGGGCTTCTACAATGAGCAGTTCTTC	CASSVGFYNEQFF
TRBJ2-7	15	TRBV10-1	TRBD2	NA	TGCGCCAGCAGTGAGGGACTAGCGGGATCCTACGAGCAGTACTTC	CASSEGLAGSYEQYF
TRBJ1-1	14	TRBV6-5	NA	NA	TGTGCCAGCAGGGACAGATCCATGAACACTGAAGCTTTCTTT	CASRDRSMNTEAFF
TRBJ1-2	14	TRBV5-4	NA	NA	TGTGCCAGCAGCCCCGACCGGGGGGCGAGAGGCTACACCTTC	CASSPDRGARGYTF
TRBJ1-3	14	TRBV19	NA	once	TGTGCCAGTAGTAACAGAAGATCTGGAAACACCATATATTTT	CASSNRRSGNTIYF
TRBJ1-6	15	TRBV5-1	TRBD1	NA	TGCGCCAGCAGCTTACTCGGACAGGGGAATTCACCCCTCCACTTT	CASSLLGQGNSPLHF
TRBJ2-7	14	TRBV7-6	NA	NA	TGTGCCAGCAGCGCCCCAGGGCTCTCCTACGAGCAGTACTTC	CASSAPGLSYEQYF
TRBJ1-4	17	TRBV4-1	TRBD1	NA	TGCGCCAGCAGCTTATCTCCAAGTGGGACAGGGGATGAAAAACTGTTTTTT	CASSLSPSGTGDEKLFF
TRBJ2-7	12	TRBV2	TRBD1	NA	TGTGCCAGCAGTCCCAGGGGGTACGAGCAGTACTTC	CASSPRGYEQYF
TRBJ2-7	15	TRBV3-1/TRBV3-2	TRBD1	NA	TGTGCCAGCAGCCTGGGTGGGACAGGGGCTTACGAGCAGTACTTC	CASSLGGTGAYEQYF
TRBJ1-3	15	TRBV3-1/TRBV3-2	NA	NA	TGTGCCAGCAGCCAAGGGACAGCCACTGGAAACACCATATATTTT	CASSQGTATGNTIYF
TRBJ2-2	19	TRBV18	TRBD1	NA	TGTGCCAGCTCACCATGGCGATACGACGGACAGGGGGGGTCCGGGGAGCTGTTTTTT	CASSPWRYDGQGGSGELFF
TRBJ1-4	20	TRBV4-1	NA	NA	TGCGCCAGCAGCCAGGACCCGTATACCGCGGGGACCTTCCTAAATGAAAAACTGTTTTTT	CASSQDPYTAGTFLNEKLFF